Sequencing of this TCR beta chain was carried out in a study of T cells expressing NK-cell markers (dated by TCRdb to the early 2020s). Study-level background: TCR beta-chain repertoires were profiled in sorted CD3+CD56+NKG2C+, CD3+CD56+NKG2C- and CD3+CD56-NKG2C+ T-cell subsets from several donors. The eight sequenced donors were randomly selected healthy volunteers, three men and five women. Among the eight sequenced donors, only one was HCMV-seronegative, while the other seven were HCMV-seropositive. Libraries were sequenced as 2 x 150 bp reads on Illumina HiSeq 2000/2500, MiSeq or NextSeq.

A note on this clonotype: No cognate antigen has been identified for it.

The germline V gene encodes CDR1 SGHRS and CDR2 YFSETQ. Counted from cysteine to phenylalanine, this CDR3 has 16 amino acids. No DNA sequence is on record. Sequencing relied on an Illumina HiSeq 2000. TCR beta cDNA libraries were prepared using 5'RACE template switching, which introduced a universal primer site and unique molecular identifiers. cDNA synthesis was primed from the TCR beta constant segment, followed by two successive PCR amplification steps. The authors' analysis ran thus. MIGEC was used to demultiplex reads and group the reads by UMI, and MiTCR was used to assemble and quantify clonotypes. To exclude erroneous sequences, only TCR cDNA sequences supported by at least two reads were retained. Downstream repertoire analysis used the tcR package, and clonotypes were matched across fractions by CDR3 nucleotide sequence plus V segment. VDJmatch was used to annotate antigen specificity against VDJdb, with one amino acid substitution in CDR3 allowed. Reads reprocessed by TCRdb are summarized as one entry per CDR3 protein sequence, and DNA is absent. TCRdb, rather than the study authors, made the V and J calls. The data table for this sample lists 300,000 to 500,000 distinct CDR3 sequences. The biggest ten clones account for approximately 11% of the sample.

HCMV serostatus was determined by detecting HCMV-specific IgG in serum with a commercial ELISA kit. Ficoll density gradient centrifugation was used to isolate peripheral blood mononuclear cells from blood. Points the paper makes about the study in general: Those dominant clonotypes were again the most abundant among CD3+CD56-NKG2C+ cells in a handful of donors, at about 28.3-65%. It remained unclear whether the expanded NKG2C-expressing T cell clones were specific for HCMV antigens. In roughly six donors, the dominant CD3+CD56+NKG2C+ clonotypes ranked among the top 10 CD8+ clonotypes, making up 1.0-7.0% of CD8+ T cells.

Specimen: blood T cells: a sorted CD56 or NKG2C T cell subset, CD4+ or CD8+ T cells, or bulk PBMC T cells (not recorded which). This clonotype was sampled from a woman aged 45-65 years in good health. Donor details come from another sample of the same person, matched by shared clones. The chain links TRBV5-1 with TRBJ2-1; TCRdb calls TRBD2, which cannot be checked without DNA. The CDR3 is CASTKGRRVVYNEQFF.